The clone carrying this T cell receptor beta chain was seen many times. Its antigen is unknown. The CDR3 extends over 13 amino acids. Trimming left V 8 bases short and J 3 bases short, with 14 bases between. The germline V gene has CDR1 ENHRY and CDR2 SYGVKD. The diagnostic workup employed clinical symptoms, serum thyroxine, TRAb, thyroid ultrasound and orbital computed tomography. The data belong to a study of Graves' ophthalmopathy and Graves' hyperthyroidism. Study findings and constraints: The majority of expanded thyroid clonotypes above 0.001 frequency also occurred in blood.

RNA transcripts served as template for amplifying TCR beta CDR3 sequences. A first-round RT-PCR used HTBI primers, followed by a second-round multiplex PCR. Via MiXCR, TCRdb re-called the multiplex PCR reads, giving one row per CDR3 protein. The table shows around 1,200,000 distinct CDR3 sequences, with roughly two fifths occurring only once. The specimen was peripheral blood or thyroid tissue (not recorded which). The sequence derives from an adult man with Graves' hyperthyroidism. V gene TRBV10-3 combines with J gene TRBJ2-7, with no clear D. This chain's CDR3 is CAIPLLVDYEQYF. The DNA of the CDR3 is TGTGCCATCCCCCTGCTGGTGGACTACGAGCAGTACTTC.